The present TCR beta chain was sequenced within a study of T cells expressing NK-cell markers (dated by TCRdb to 2020 to 2022). Study-wide context: Three sorted T-cell subsets (CD3+CD56+NKG2C+, CD3+CD56+NKG2C- and CD3+CD56-NKG2C+) from several donors had their TCR beta-chain repertoires profiled. Libraries were sequenced as 2 x 150 bp reads on Illumina HiSeq 2000/2500, MiSeq or NextSeq. Of the eight sequenced donors, seven were found to be HCMV-seropositive and one was found to be HCMV-seronegative. The study sequenced eight donors, all healthy volunteers chosen at random: three men and five women. General study outcomes and caveats: Those dominant clonotypes were again the most abundant among CD3+CD56-NKG2C+ cells in a few donors, at about 28.3-65%. In several donors, the dominant CD3+CD56+NKG2C+ clonotypes were found to rank among the top 10 CD8+ clonotypes and to make up 1.0-7.0% of CD8+ T cells. Whether the expanded NKG2C-expressing T cell clones were specific for HCMV antigens was left unclear.

As encoded in the germline V gene, CDR1 is MDHEN while CDR2 is SYDVKM. The CDR3 holds 16 amino acids from the cysteine to the phenylalanine. No DNA accompanies this entry. A commercial ELISA kit detecting HCMV-specific IgG in serum was used to determine HCMV serostatus. Peripheral blood mononuclear cells were isolated from blood by Ficoll density gradient centrifugation. About this clonotype: Its antigen target is currently unknown.

The sequencer listed for this sample is Illumina HiSeq 2000. The TCR beta cDNA libraries were made using 5'RACE template switching, a step that added both a universal primer site and unique molecular identifiers. cDNA synthesis was primed from the TCR beta constant segment, followed by two successive PCR amplification steps. Under the source paper's analysis protocol: MIGEC was used to demultiplex reads and group reads by UMI, and MiTCR was used to assemble and quantify clonotypes. Only TCR cDNA sequences supported by at least two reads were kept to exclude erroneous sequences. The tcR package was used for downstream repertoire analysis, and clonotypes were matched between fractions using CDR3 nucleotide sequence together with V segment. Antigen specificity was annotated against VDJdb with VDJmatch, allowing one amino acid substitution in CDR3. TCRdb reprocessed the reads, so every CDR3 protein sequence counts as one entry and DNA is not shown. Here the V and J calls rest on TCRdb's processing, not on the authors' analysis. The sample's table lists a count of 160,000 or so distinct CDR3 sequences. The ten largest clonotypes hold less than 20% of the sample.

Specimen: blood T cells: a sorted CD56 or NKG2C T cell subset, CD4+ or CD8+ T cells, or bulk PBMC T cells (not recorded which). Here the chain combines TRBV28 and TRBJ2-3; the TCRdb call, TRBD1, lacks DNA for checking. This TCR came from a woman between 18 and 69 years old in good health. This receptor carries the CDR3 CASSYQTGARTDTQYF.